What follows are 5 T cell receptor beta chains derived from one specimen sequenced in a study of blood T cell repertoires in COVID-19. Assay: immunoSEQ multiplex PCR; the TCRdb copy retains only in-frame clones and omits some. The table lists about 200,000 clones, 80% to 95% of them singletons. The sample comprised peripheral blood. These receptors were taken from a man in his fifties or sixties with acute or convalescent COVID-19.

The genes are TRBV27 and TRBJ1-2, with 8 bases identical to TRBD1. Germline loops: CDR1 MNHEY, CDR2 SMNVEV (reference sequence). The trim removed 5 bases at V and 2 bases at J, leaving 4 bases unmatched. This CDR3 spans 14 amino acids. CDR3 nucleotides: TGTGCCAGCAGTCGGACAGGGAAAAACTATGGCTACACCTTC. This codes for CASSRTGKNYGYTF.

The sample holds a few counts of this clone. This chain links TRBV20-1 with TRBJ1-5, with D perhaps matching TRBD1 (6 bases). V was trimmed by 3 bases and J by 7 bases, leaving 19 bases between them. CDR3 size: 15 residues. The V gene's germline CDR1 is DFQATT and CDR2 SNEGSKA (reference sequence). In DNA, the CDR3 is TGCAGTGCTAGTGGGGGGCAGGGGTTCACCCAGCCCCAGCATTTT. Its protein is CSASGGQGFTQPQHF.

This chain links TRBV21-1 with TRBJ2-7; the DNA was not compared with TRBD1, the D call given in the table. TRBV21-1 is termed a pseudogene. The CDR3 sequence is 17 residues long. CDR3 sequence (DNA): TGTGCCAGCAGCAAATGGGCCCCCCATTCAGTCGCCTACGAGCAGTACGTC. Protein product: CASSKWAPHSVAYEQYV.

V and J are TRBV28 and TRBJ1-2; D possibly corresponds to TRBD1 (5 bases). The germline V gene encodes CDR1 MDHEN and CDR2 SYDVKM. The germline V and J ends were trimmed by 5 bases and 7 bases, with 17 bases remaining between them. This CDR3 contains 14 residues. CDR3 protein: CASSDIQGPFGYTF. Written as DNA, the CDR3 is TGTGCCAGCAGTGATATTCAGGGTCCCTTTGGCTACACCTTC.

The V and J genes are TRBV7-2 and TRBJ2-7, with 8 bases fitting TRBD1. V was pared by 1 base and J by 4 bases, with 6 bases of the junction left unmatched. The length of the CDR3 is 15 residues. Germline assignment: CDR1 SGHTA and CDR2 FQGNSA. The CDR3 DNA follows: TGTGCCAGCAGCTTAGGGCCAGGGGGCCTGTACGAGCAGTACGTC. This sequence encodes CASSLGPGGLYEQYV.